This is a list of T cell receptor beta chains from one sample in a study of T cells in Graves' hyperthyroidism and ophthalmopathy. Via MiXCR, TCRdb re-called the multiplex PCR reads, giving one row per CDR3 protein. This table has more than 450,000 distinct CDR3 sequences, approximately 14% appearing once. Material for sequencing was blood. All receptors come from a woman between 40 and 50 years old with Graves' hyperthyroidism. Each CDR3 is given with its conserved first and last residue. Each record gives: D gene, clone size, J gene, V gene, CDR3 length, CDR3 protein, CDR3 DNA. The D gene is left open where the match is weak. The size of a clone is reported for some rows only, either as once, few or many, or as a class for expanded clones.

d_call: -
clone_size: -
j_call: TRBJ1-1
v_call: TRBV20-1
cdr3_length: 13
cdr3_aa: CSVPAWGTTEAFF
cdr3_nt: TGCAGTGTACCGGCATGGGGAACCACTGAAGCTTTCTTT

d_call: -
clone_size: many
j_call: TRBJ1-1
v_call: TRBV30
cdr3_length: 13
cdr3_aa: CAWSVLGGLGAFF
cdr3_nt: TGTGCCTGGAGTGTACTCGGGGGGCTTGGAGCTTTCTTT

d_call: TRBD1
clone_size: -
j_call: TRBJ2-6
v_call: TRBV30
cdr3_length: 16
cdr3_aa: CAWNRQGAAGANVLTF
cdr3_nt: TGTGCCTGGAACCGACAGGGAGCGGCTGGGGCCAACGTCCTGACTTTC

d_call: -
clone_size: once
j_call: TRBJ2-3
v_call: TRBV4-1
cdr3_length: 12
cdr3_aa: CASSQDGGTQYF
cdr3_nt: TGCGCCAGCAGCCAAGATGGGGGAACGCAGTATTTT

d_call: -
clone_size: many
j_call: TRBJ2-7
v_call: TRBV12-3/TRBV12-4
cdr3_length: 12
cdr3_aa: CASRIAGSEQYF
cdr3_nt: TGTGCCAGCAGGATTGCAGGGAGTGAGCAGTACTTC

d_call: -
clone_size: -
j_call: TRBJ2-5
v_call: TRBV25-1
cdr3_length: 15
cdr3_aa: CASSEARGDQETQYF
cdr3_nt: TGTGCCAGCAGTGAAGCCCGGGGTGACCAAGAGACCCAGTACTTC

d_call: -
clone_size: many
j_call: TRBJ1-4
v_call: TRBV20-1
cdr3_length: 14
cdr3_aa: CSARDVREVEKLFF
cdr3_nt: TGCAGTGCTAGAGATGTCAGGGAGGTTGAAAAACTGTTTTTT

d_call: -
clone_size: many
j_call: TRBJ2-7
v_call: TRBV6-2/TRBV6-3
cdr3_length: 12
cdr3_aa: CASSRRSYEQYF
cdr3_nt: TGTGCCAGCAGTCGTCGGTCCTACGAGCAGTACTTC

d_call: TRBD1
clone_size: -
j_call: TRBJ2-2
v_call: TRBV11-2
cdr3_length: 14
cdr3_aa: CASTIQGDTGELFF
cdr3_nt: TGTGCCAGCACCATACAGGGGGACACCGGGGAGCTGTTTTTT

d_call: TRBD1
clone_size: -
j_call: TRBJ1-5
v_call: TRBV20-1
cdr3_length: 15
cdr3_aa: CSAQTGEYSNQPQHF
cdr3_nt: TGCAGTGCTCAGACAGGGGAGTATAGCAATCAGCCCCAGCATTTT

d_call: -
clone_size: many
j_call: TRBJ2-1
v_call: TRBV2
cdr3_length: 16
cdr3_aa: CASSTSTSGRWNEQFF
cdr3_nt: -

d_call: -
clone_size: -
j_call: TRBJ2-3
v_call: TRBV30
cdr3_length: 16
cdr3_aa: CAWSVKDSPKEDTQYF
cdr3_nt: TGTGCCTGGAGTGTAAAGGACTCCCCTAAGGAGGATACGCAGTATTTT

d_call: TRBD2
clone_size: -
j_call: TRBJ2-1
v_call: TRBV20-1
cdr3_length: 14
cdr3_aa: CSARRLAGPNEQFF
cdr3_nt: TGCAGTGCTCGACGACTAGCGGGACCCAATGAGCAGTTCTTC

d_call: TRBD1
clone_size: -
j_call: TRBJ1-3
v_call: TRBV10-3
cdr3_length: 17
cdr3_aa: CAISESAGQGSGNTIYF
cdr3_nt: TGTGCCATCAGTGAGTCTGCGGGACAGGGATCTGGAAACACCATATATTTT

d_call: TRBD1
clone_size: -
j_call: TRBJ1-4
v_call: TRBV2
cdr3_length: 16
cdr3_aa: CASSESRQGFNEKLFF
cdr3_nt: TGTGCCAGCAGTGAGTCACGACAGGGTTTTAATGAAAAACTGTTTTTT

d_call: TRBD2
clone_size: -
j_call: TRBJ2-7
v_call: TRBV6-1
cdr3_length: 15
cdr3_aa: CASSPGTSGSVEQYF
cdr3_nt: TGTGCCAGCAGTCCCGGGACTAGCGGGAGTGTGGAGCAGTACTTC

d_call: -
clone_size: many
j_call: TRBJ1-2
v_call: TRBV3-1
cdr3_length: 11
cdr3_aa: CASSQAGGYTF
cdr3_nt: TGTGCCAGCAGCCAAGCTGGTGGCTACACCTTC

d_call: -
clone_size: many
j_call: TRBJ1-5
v_call: TRBV7-3
cdr3_length: 13
cdr3_aa: CASSLNWGQPQHF
cdr3_nt: TGTGCCAGCAGCTTAAACTGGGGGCAGCCCCAGCATTTT

d_call: TRBD2
clone_size: once
j_call: TRBJ2-7
v_call: TRBV9
cdr3_length: 16
cdr3_aa: CASSTRLANPPDEQYF
cdr3_nt: TGTGCCAGCAGCACCAGACTAGCGAACCCCCCCGACGAGCAGTACTTC

d_call: -
clone_size: many
j_call: TRBJ2-5
v_call: TRBV3-1
cdr3_length: 15
cdr3_aa: CASSQGGGGLETQYF
cdr3_nt: TGTGCCAGCAGCCAAGGCGGTGGGGGACTGGAGACCCAGTACTTC

d_call: TRBD1
clone_size: -
j_call: TRBJ2-7
v_call: TRBV7-2
cdr3_length: 15
cdr3_aa: CASSLGGDRVHEQYF
cdr3_nt: TGTGCCAGCAGCTTAGGGGGGGACAGGGTCCACGAGCAGTACTTC

d_call: TRBD1
clone_size: many
j_call: TRBJ1-5
v_call: TRBV12-3/TRBV12-4
cdr3_length: 15
cdr3_aa: CASNMTGTPNQPQHF
cdr3_nt: TGTGCCAGCAATATGACAGGGACCCCCAATCAGCCCCAGCATTTT

d_call: -
clone_size: -
j_call: TRBJ1-6
v_call: TRBV11-2
cdr3_length: 15
cdr3_aa: CASSLGAYGNSPIHF
cdr3_nt: TGTGCCAGCAGCTTGGGGGCATACGGAAATTCACCCATCCACTTT

d_call: -
clone_size: -
j_call: TRBJ1-5
v_call: TRBV7-2
cdr3_length: 16
cdr3_aa: CASSLYPGPSNQPQHF
cdr3_nt: TGTGCCAGCAGCTTATATCCGGGGCCTAGCAATCAGCCCCAGCATTTT

d_call: -
clone_size: -
j_call: TRBJ1-6
v_call: TRBV9
cdr3_length: 15
cdr3_aa: CASSAGTRENSPLHF
cdr3_nt: TGTGCCAGCAGCGCAGGTACAAGGGAGAATTCACCCCTCCACTTT

d_call: TRBD1
clone_size: -
j_call: TRBJ2-3
v_call: TRBV9
cdr3_length: 16
cdr3_aa: CASSVWDRASTDTQYF
cdr3_nt: TGTGCCAGCAGCGTATGGGACAGAGCTAGCACAGATACGCAGTATTTT

d_call: -
clone_size: few
j_call: TRBJ1-6
v_call: TRBV12-3/TRBV12-4
cdr3_length: 12
cdr3_aa: CASSPPRSPLHF
cdr3_nt: TGTGCCAGCAGTCCCCCCCGGTCACCCCTCCACTTT

d_call: -
clone_size: many
j_call: TRBJ1-1
v_call: TRBV7-2
cdr3_length: 16
cdr3_aa: CASSLAGTIRDTEAFF
cdr3_nt: TGTGCCAGCAGCTTAGCAGGGACCATTCGGGACACTGAAGCTTTCTTT

d_call: TRBD2
clone_size: many
j_call: TRBJ2-3
v_call: TRBV20-1
cdr3_length: 15
cdr3_aa: CSARESGRGADTQYF
cdr3_nt: TGCAGTGCTAGGGAATCCGGGAGGGGCGCAGATACGCAGTATTTT

d_call: TRBD2
clone_size: -
j_call: TRBJ2-7
v_call: TRBV2
cdr3_length: 18
cdr3_aa: CASRPGLAGGPRSYEQYF
cdr3_nt: TGTGCCAGCAGACCCGGACTAGCGGGAGGGCCTAGGTCCTACGAGCAGTACTTC

d_call: TRBD2
clone_size: many
j_call: TRBJ2-2
v_call: TRBV5-1
cdr3_length: 17
cdr3_aa: CASRTGLAGKNTGELFF
cdr3_nt: TGCGCCAGCAGAACAGGACTAGCGGGAAAGAACACCGGGGAGCTGTTTTTT

d_call: -
clone_size: few
j_call: TRBJ2-1
v_call: TRBV5-5
cdr3_length: 18
cdr3_aa: CASSLAGQRASSYNEQFF
cdr3_nt: TGTGCCAGCAGCTTGGCCGGTCAGCGGGCTAGCTCCTACAATGAGCAGTTCTTC

d_call: TRBD1
clone_size: -
j_call: TRBJ1-5
v_call: TRBV6-1
cdr3_length: 16
cdr3_aa: CASSENPGTVLEPQHF
cdr3_nt: TGTGCCAGCAGTGAAAACCCTGGGACAGTCCTGGAGCCCCAGCATTTT

d_call: -
clone_size: many
j_call: TRBJ2-2
v_call: TRBV6-6
cdr3_length: 17
cdr3_aa: CASSYSLWRRNTGELFF
cdr3_nt: TGTGCCAGCAGTTACTCCCTCTGGAGGAGGAACACCGGGGAGCTGTTTTTT

d_call: -
clone_size: many
j_call: TRBJ2-5
v_call: TRBV5-1
cdr3_length: 15
cdr3_aa: CASSFGGSVRETQYF
cdr3_nt: TGCGCCAGCAGCTTCGGGGGCAGTGTTCGGGAGACCCAGTACTTC

d_call: -
clone_size: -
j_call: TRBJ1-4
v_call: TRBV6-1
cdr3_length: 12
cdr3_aa: CASSEAVSAVFF
cdr3_nt: TGTGCCAGCAGTGAAGCAGTTTCGGCGGTGTTTTTT

d_call: -
clone_size: -
j_call: TRBJ1-4
v_call: TRBV3-1
cdr3_length: 17
cdr3_aa: CASSQGGQTATNEKLFF
cdr3_nt: TGTGCCAGCAGCCAAGGCGGACAGACTGCAACTAATGAAAAACTGTTTTTT